This T cell receptor beta chain is from a study of cytomegalovirus exposure and HLA in healthy donors. Study-wide context: Earlier sequencing of 150 million to 200 million T cells yielded around 100 million unique TCR beta sequences. The study's findings and limits: Accounts indicate the classifier identified cytomegalovirus status with strong specificity and sensitivity. A missense DCLRE1C variant was associated with V- and J-gene trimming of TCR beta chains in a later analysis, and an independent cohort replicated the association.

In the PCR, 60 Vbeta and 13 Jbeta primers were used. Original processing notes: Counted up in a later analysis, unique TCR beta chains came to 60 million to 95 million, with around 9.9 million shared. Profiling relied on immunoSEQ multiplex PCR, and the TCRdb table lists in-frame clones only, not all of them. V and J calls and clone size are as listed in that table; D and trimming were resolved from the DNA. The sample includes approximately 130,000 clones, over 60% of them seen just once. Concerning this clone itself: No antigen is known for it.

The sequence derives from a man aged 25-45 years in good health and CMV-seronegative. Material: PBMCs.

CDR3 residues: CASSPLGQGTYEQYF. CDR3 bases: TGTGCCAGCAGTCCGCTGGGACAGGGCACCTACGAGCAGTACTTC. V and J are TRBV27 and TRBJ2-7, with 9 positions matching TRBD1. The germline CDR1 and CDR2 sequences are MNHEY and SMNVEV (reference sequence). V trimming: 5 bases; J trimming: 2 bases; junction bases outside the gene matches: 7. CDR3 length equals 15 residues.